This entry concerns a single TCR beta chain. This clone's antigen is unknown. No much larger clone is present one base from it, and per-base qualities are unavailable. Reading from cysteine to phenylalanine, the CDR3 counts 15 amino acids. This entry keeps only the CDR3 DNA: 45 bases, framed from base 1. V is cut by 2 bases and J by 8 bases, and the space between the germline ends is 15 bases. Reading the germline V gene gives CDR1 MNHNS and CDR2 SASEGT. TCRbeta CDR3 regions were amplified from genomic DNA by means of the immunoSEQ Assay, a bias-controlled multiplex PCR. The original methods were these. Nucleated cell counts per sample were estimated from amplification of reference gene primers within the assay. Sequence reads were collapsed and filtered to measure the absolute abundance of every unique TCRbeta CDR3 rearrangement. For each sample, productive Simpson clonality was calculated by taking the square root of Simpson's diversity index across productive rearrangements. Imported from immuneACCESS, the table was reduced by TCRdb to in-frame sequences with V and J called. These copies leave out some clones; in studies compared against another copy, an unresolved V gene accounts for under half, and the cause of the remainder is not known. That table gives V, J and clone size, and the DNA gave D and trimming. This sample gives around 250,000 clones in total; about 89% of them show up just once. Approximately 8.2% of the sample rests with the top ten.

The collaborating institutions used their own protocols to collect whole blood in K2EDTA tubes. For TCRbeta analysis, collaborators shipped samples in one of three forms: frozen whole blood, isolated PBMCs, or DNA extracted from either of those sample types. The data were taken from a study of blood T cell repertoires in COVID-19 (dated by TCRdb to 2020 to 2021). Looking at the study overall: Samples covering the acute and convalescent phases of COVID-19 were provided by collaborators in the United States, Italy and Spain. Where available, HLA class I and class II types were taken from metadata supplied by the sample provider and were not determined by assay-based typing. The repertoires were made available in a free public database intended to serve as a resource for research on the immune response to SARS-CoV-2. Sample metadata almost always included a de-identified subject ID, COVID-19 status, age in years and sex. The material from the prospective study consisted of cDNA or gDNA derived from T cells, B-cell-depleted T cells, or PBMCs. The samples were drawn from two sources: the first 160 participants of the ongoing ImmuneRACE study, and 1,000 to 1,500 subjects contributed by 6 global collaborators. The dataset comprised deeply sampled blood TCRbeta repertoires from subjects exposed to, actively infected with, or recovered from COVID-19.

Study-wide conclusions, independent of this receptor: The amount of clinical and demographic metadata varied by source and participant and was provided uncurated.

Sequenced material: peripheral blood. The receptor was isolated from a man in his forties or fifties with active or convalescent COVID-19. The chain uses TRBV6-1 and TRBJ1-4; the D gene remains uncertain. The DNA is TGTGCCAGCAGTGAACACAGACTCACGGGGGAAAAACTGTTTTTT. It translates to CASSEHRLTGEKLFF.